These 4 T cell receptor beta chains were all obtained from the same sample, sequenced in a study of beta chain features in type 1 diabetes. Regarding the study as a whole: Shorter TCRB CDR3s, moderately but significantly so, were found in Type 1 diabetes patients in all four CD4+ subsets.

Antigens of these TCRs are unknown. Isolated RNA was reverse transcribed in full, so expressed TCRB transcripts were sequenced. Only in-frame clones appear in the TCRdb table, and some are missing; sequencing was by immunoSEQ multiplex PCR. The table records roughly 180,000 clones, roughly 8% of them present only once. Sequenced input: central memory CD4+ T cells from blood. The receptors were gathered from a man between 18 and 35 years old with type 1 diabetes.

Here the CDR3 reads CAIRRGQDTYEQYF. Written as DNA, the CDR3 is TGTGCCATCAGGAGGGGACAGGATACCTACGAGCAGTACTTC. The genes are TRBV10-3 and TRBJ2-7; 8 positions match TRBD1. Germline trimming cut 6 bases from V and 2 bases from J; bases unmatched to any gene: 6. Germline V lookup: CDR1 ENHRY, CDR2 SYGVKD. The CDR3 sequence is 14 residues long.

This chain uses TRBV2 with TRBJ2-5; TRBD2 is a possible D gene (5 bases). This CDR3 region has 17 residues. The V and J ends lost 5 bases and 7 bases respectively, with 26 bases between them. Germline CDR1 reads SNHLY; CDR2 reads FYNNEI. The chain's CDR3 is CASSPTDLTYSSGTQYF. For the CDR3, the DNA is TGTGCCAGCAGTCCGACGGACTTAACCTACTCTTCGGGGACCCAGTACTTC.

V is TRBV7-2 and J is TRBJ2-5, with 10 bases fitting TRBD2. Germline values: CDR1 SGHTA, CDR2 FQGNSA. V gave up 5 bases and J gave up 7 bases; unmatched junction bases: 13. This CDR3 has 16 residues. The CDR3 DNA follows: TGTGCCAGCAGCAAACAAAGCGGGAGGGCCGGGGTGACCCAGTACTTC. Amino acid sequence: CASSKQSGRAGVTQYF.

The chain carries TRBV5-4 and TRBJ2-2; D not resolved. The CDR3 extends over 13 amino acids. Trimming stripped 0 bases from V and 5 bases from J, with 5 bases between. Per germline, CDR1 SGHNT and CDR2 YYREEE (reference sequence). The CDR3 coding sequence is TGTGCCAGCAGCTTGGATCGGACCGGGGAGCTGTTTTTT. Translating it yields CASSLDRTGELFF.